Given below is one T cell receptor (beta chain) in context. What it recognizes is unknown. This sample stems from a study of STAT5B mutations in CD4+ large granular lymphocyte leukemia. Study outcomes and limitations: Patient CD4-sorted repertoires looked more clonal than healthy CD4+ repertoires, even without putative leukemic clones. Higher CD4+ than CD8+ T-LGLL clonality might reflect small sample size. Top patient clones used TRBV06 genes more often: 8/27 versus 2/35 in controls. No patients shared main leukemic clonotypes, though about 24% appeared at low frequency elsewhere.

Using immunoSEQ multiplex PCR, the repertoire was profiled, and TCRdb retains in-frame clones only, with some absent. The table shows 30,000 or so clones, with more than 75% occurring only once. Germline-derived CDR1 and CDR2 are SGHVS and FQNEAQ. V was shortened by 0 bases and J by 6 bases, with 4 bases between the two germline ends. This CDR3 spans 12 amino acids. This TCR came from a human donor in good health. Sequenced input: CD4+ T cells from blood buffy coats. The rearrangement links TRBV7-8 to TRBJ2-3; D gene unclear. CDR3 sequence reads: CASSLAVDTQYF. The CDR3 coding sequence is TGTGCCAGCAGCTTAGCCGTTGATACGCAGTATTTT.